A selection of T cell receptor beta chains follows, all from one sample in a study of control samples from healthy donors and cancer patients. The repertoire was sequenced with immunoSEQ multiplex PCR; TCRdb's copy has only in-frame clones and lacks some. The table records under 200,000 clones, about 94% of them present only once. Sequencing was done on a sample of blood. The receptors come from a woman aged 35 to 49 in good health. The CDR3 runs from the conserved cysteine through the conserved F or W. D genes are given only for firm matches. Only part of the rows carry a size: once, few, many, or a class if the clone is expanded.

j_gene: TRBJ2-5
v_gene: TRBV11-3
abundance: NA
d_gene: TRBD2
CDR3nt: TGTGCCAGCAGCTTAGATTCGGGGGGGCCGACGGAAAACCAAGAGACCCAGTACTTC
CDR3aa: CASSLDSGGPTENQETQYF

j_gene: TRBJ1-3
v_gene: TRBV30
abundance: NA
d_gene: NA
CDR3nt: TGTGCCTGGAGTGCGGGAGTGGGTGGAAACACCATATATTTT
CDR3aa: CAWSAGVGGNTIYF

j_gene: TRBJ2-7
v_gene: TRBV29-1
abundance: NA
d_gene: NA
CDR3nt: TGCAGCGTTGTGGTTTCCCCGGCAGGAACCTACGAGCAGTACTTC
CDR3aa: CSVVVSPAGTYEQYF

j_gene: TRBJ2-1
v_gene: TRBV5-1
abundance: NA
d_gene: TRBD2
CDR3nt: TGCGCCAGCAGGGACGGGACTACCAATGAGCAGTTCTTC
CDR3aa: CASRDGTTNEQFF

j_gene: TRBJ1-5
v_gene: TRBV10-3
abundance: NA
d_gene: NA
CDR3nt: TGTGCCATCAGTGAGTCGGTATGGGACCATCCCCAGCATTTT
CDR3aa: CAISESVWDHPQHF

j_gene: TRBJ2-7
v_gene: TRBV5-6
abundance: NA
d_gene: NA
CDR3nt: TGTGCCAGCAGCGTACCCCACAGGGCGTTGGACTTCGAGCAGTACTTC
CDR3aa: CASSVPHRALDFEQYF

j_gene: TRBJ2-5
v_gene: TRBV10-3
abundance: NA
d_gene: TRBD2
CDR3nt: TGTGCCATCAAGGGCGGGAGGGGAGAGACCCAGTACTTC
CDR3aa: CAIKGGRGETQYF

j_gene: TRBJ1-1
v_gene: TRBV6-2/TRBV6-3
abundance: NA
d_gene: TRBD1
CDR3nt: TGTGCCAGCAGCGAGCAGGGGGCGTACACTGAAGCTTTCTTT
CDR3aa: CASSEQGAYTEAFF

j_gene: TRBJ2-1
v_gene: TRBV9
abundance: NA
d_gene: TRBD2
CDR3nt: TGTGCCAGCAGCCTCACCCCAAGACTAGCGGGACATGAGCAGTTCTTC
CDR3aa: CASSLTPRLAGHEQFF

j_gene: TRBJ1-2
v_gene: TRBV2
abundance: NA
d_gene: NA
CDR3nt: TGTGCCAGCAGTGAAAAGGGCCCCTATGGCTACACCTTC
CDR3aa: CASSEKGPYGYTF

j_gene: TRBJ1-1
v_gene: TRBV6-5
abundance: NA
d_gene: NA
CDR3nt: TGTGCCAGCAGTCTCGGACCGAACACTGAAGCTTTCTTT
CDR3aa: CASSLGPNTEAFF

j_gene: TRBJ2-2
v_gene: TRBV12-3/TRBV12-4
abundance: NA
d_gene: NA
CDR3nt: TGTGCCAGCAGTCCGGACCGCACCGGGGAGCTGTTTTTT
CDR3aa: CASSPDRTGELFF

j_gene: TRBJ1-1
v_gene: TRBV7-6
abundance: once
d_gene: TRBD1
CDR3nt: TGTGCCAGCAGCTTAGGGGCAGGGGGTGGTGTGAACACTGAAGCTTTCTTT
CDR3aa: CASSLGAGGGVNTEAFF

j_gene: TRBJ2-3
v_gene: TRBV25-1
abundance: NA
d_gene: NA
CDR3nt: TGTGCCAGCAGTGAATTAGGCAAGTGGGGCACAGATACGCAGTATTTT
CDR3aa: CASSELGKWGTDTQYF

j_gene: TRBJ2-2
v_gene: TRBV7-9
abundance: NA
d_gene: NA
CDR3nt: TGTGCCAGCAGCACCGGACCCGGGGAGCTGTTTTTT
CDR3aa: CASSTGPGELFF

j_gene: TRBJ2-1
v_gene: TRBV4-3
abundance: NA
d_gene: NA
CDR3nt: TGCGCCAGCAGCCAAGATTCGTCGGTATACAATGAGCAGTTCTTC
CDR3aa: CASSQDSSVYNEQFF

j_gene: TRBJ2-3
v_gene: TRBV6-4
abundance: NA
d_gene: NA
CDR3nt: TGTGCCAGCAGTGTTGAGGACAGCACAGATACGCAGTATTTT
CDR3aa: CASSVEDSTDTQYF

j_gene: TRBJ2-1
v_gene: TRBV27
abundance: NA
d_gene: TRBD2
CDR3nt: TGTGCCAGCAAGGGACTAGCGGACTACAATGAGCAGTTCTTC
CDR3aa: CASKGLADYNEQFF

j_gene: TRBJ2-5
v_gene: TRBV11-2
abundance: NA
d_gene: NA
CDR3nt: TGTGCCAGCAGCTTAGATTTGAGCACAGAGACCCAGTACTTC
CDR3aa: CASSLDLSTETQYF

j_gene: TRBJ2-7
v_gene: TRBV6-5
abundance: NA
d_gene: NA
CDR3nt: TGTGCCAGCAGTTCCCGGTGGTACGGGACTCTCTACGAGCAGTACTTC
CDR3aa: CASSSRWYGTLYEQYF

j_gene: TRBJ1-1
v_gene: TRBV6-2/TRBV6-3
abundance: NA
d_gene: NA
CDR3nt: TGTGCCAGCAGTCCACCCCGACAGGCTACTGAAGCTTTCTTT
CDR3aa: CASSPPRQATEAFF

j_gene: TRBJ1-1
v_gene: TRBV3-1/TRBV3-2
abundance: NA
d_gene: NA
CDR3nt: TGTGCCAGCAGCCAAGTTCGGAACACTGAAGCTTTCTTT
CDR3aa: CASSQVRNTEAFF

j_gene: TRBJ1-2
v_gene: TRBV7-9
abundance: few
d_gene: TRBD1
CDR3nt: TGTGCCAGCAGCCAGGGGCAGGGGGCGCGATATGGCTACACCTTC
CDR3aa: CASSQGQGARYGYTF

j_gene: TRBJ2-5
v_gene: TRBV20-1
abundance: NA
d_gene: NA
CDR3nt: TGCAGTGCTAGCGCGGAGACCCAGTACTTC
CDR3aa: CSASAETQYF

j_gene: TRBJ2-1
v_gene: TRBV10-3
abundance: NA
d_gene: TRBD2
CDR3nt: TGTGCCATCAGTGAAGTGGTCGGGAGGATTAGCGGGAGAACCAATGAGCAGTTCTTC
CDR3aa: CAISEVVGRISGRTNEQFF

j_gene: TRBJ2-3
v_gene: TRBV19
abundance: NA
d_gene: TRBD1
CDR3nt: TGTGCCAGTAGTAGACGACAGGGGGACACAGATACGCAGTATTTT
CDR3aa: CASSRRQGDTDTQYF

j_gene: TRBJ1-5
v_gene: TRBV19
abundance: NA
d_gene: NA
CDR3nt: TGTGCCAGTAGTACCTCTTGGGGGCGGCTTAGCAATCAGCCCCAGCATTTT
CDR3aa: CASSTSWGRLSNQPQHF

j_gene: TRBJ1-4
v_gene: TRBV20-1
abundance: NA
d_gene: NA
CDR3nt: TGCAGTGCCAGTTCAACTAGTGAAAAACTGTTTTTT
CDR3aa: CSASSTSEKLFF

j_gene: TRBJ1-5
v_gene: TRBV7-2
abundance: NA
d_gene: NA
CDR3nt: TGTGCCAGCAGCTTAGAATCGGTGGGCAATCAGCCCCAGCATTTT
CDR3aa: CASSLESVGNQPQHF

j_gene: TRBJ2-3
v_gene: TRBV2
abundance: NA
d_gene: NA
CDR3nt: TGTGCCAGCAGTGAAGTTTTGGGCACGCCAGATACGCAGTATTTT
CDR3aa: CASSEVLGTPDTQYF

j_gene: TRBJ1-5
v_gene: TRBV6-6
abundance: NA
d_gene: TRBD1
CDR3nt: TGTGCCAGCAGTCGCACAGGGGAGGATCAGCCCCAGCATTTT
CDR3aa: CASSRTGEDQPQHF

j_gene: TRBJ2-2
v_gene: TRBV12-3/TRBV12-4
abundance: NA
d_gene: NA
CDR3nt: TGTGCCAGCAGTTTCGGCGGGGAGCTGTTTTTT
CDR3aa: CASSFGGELFF

j_gene: TRBJ1-1
v_gene: TRBV18
abundance: NA
d_gene: NA
CDR3nt: TGTGCCAGCTCACCAGAACTGGGGAGTATGAACACTGAAGCTTTCTTT
CDR3aa: CASSPELGSMNTEAFF

j_gene: TRBJ1-1
v_gene: TRBV5-1
abundance: NA
d_gene: TRBD1
CDR3nt: TGCGCCAGCAGCAGGACAGGGTGGGGCACTGAAGCTTTCTTT
CDR3aa: CASSRTGWGTEAFF

j_gene: TRBJ1-6
v_gene: TRBV27
abundance: NA
d_gene: NA
CDR3nt: TGTGCCAGCGGTTCCAACTCCTATAATTCACCCCTCCACTTT
CDR3aa: CASGSNSYNSPLHF

j_gene: TRBJ1-4
v_gene: TRBV5-1
abundance: NA
d_gene: NA
CDR3nt: TGCGCCAGCAGCTTGGCCCCTGCAGGGTCGGGTGAAAAACTGTTTTTT
CDR3aa: CASSLAPAGSGEKLFF

j_gene: TRBJ2-7
v_gene: TRBV5-1
abundance: NA
d_gene: TRBD2
CDR3nt: TGCGCCAGCAGCTGGACCGGGACTAGCGGGGGGGCCACGGGCGAGCAGTACTTC
CDR3aa: CASSWTGTSGGATGEQYF

j_gene: TRBJ1-4
v_gene: TRBV19
abundance: NA
d_gene: NA
CDR3nt: TGTGCCAGTGGGGACAACACTAATGAAAAACTGTTTTTT
CDR3aa: CASGDNTNEKLFF

j_gene: TRBJ1-1
v_gene: TRBV11-3
abundance: NA
d_gene: NA
CDR3nt: TGTGCCAGCAGCTTAGATCGGGGCACTGAAGCTTTCTTT
CDR3aa: CASSLDRGTEAFF

j_gene: TRBJ2-7
v_gene: TRBV29-1
abundance: NA
d_gene: NA
CDR3nt: TGCAGCGCGACAGCGGTTGGAACCTACGAGCAGTACTTC
CDR3aa: CSATAVGTYEQYF

j_gene: TRBJ1-1
v_gene: TRBV19
abundance: NA
d_gene: NA
CDR3nt: TGTGCCAGTAGTATTATCGCAGCAATGAACACTGAAGCTTTCTTT
CDR3aa: CASSIIAAMNTEAFF

j_gene: TRBJ2-3
v_gene: TRBV5-1
abundance: NA
d_gene: NA
CDR3nt: TGCGCCAGCAGCTTGGAGGGGACCCCCAAAGATACGCAGTATTTT
CDR3aa: CASSLEGTPKDTQYF

j_gene: TRBJ1-2
v_gene: TRBV19
abundance: NA
d_gene: TRBD1
CDR3nt: TGTGCCAGTAGTAACCCGACAGGGAACTATGGCTACACCTTC
CDR3aa: CASSNPTGNYGYTF